Each of the 10 T cell receptor beta chains below was sequenced from the same sample in a study of identifying expanded T cells in peripheral blood. The table came from immunoSEQ multiplex PCR; TCRdb's copy has only in-frame clones and leaves some out. The table shows roughly 96,000 clones, with around 90% occurring only once. Sequenced: blood. These receptors originate from a person between 18 and 75 years old in good health.

This chain uses TRBV9 with TRBJ2-1, with TRBD2 identical over 9 bases. The CDR3 is 16 residues long. CDR1 SGDLS and CDR2 YYNGEE come from the germline V gene. V dropped 0 bases and J dropped 5; count of bases not matched to a gene: 6. The CDR3 nucleotides are TGTGCCAGCAGCGTAGAGGGAGCGGGGGGAGACAATGAGCAGTTCTTC. Translating gives CASSVEGAGGDNEQFF.

The chain is built from TRBV6-1 and TRBJ2-6, with D possibly being TRBD1 or TRBD2 (5 bases each). V was trimmed by 2 bases and J by 14 bases, leaving 13 bases between them. The V gene's germline CDR1 is MNHNS and CDR2 SASEGT. This CDR3 comprises 13 residues. The CDR3 here is CASSEPGRDLLTF. As DNA, the CDR3 is TGTGCCAGCAGTGAACCCGGCCGGGACCTCCTGACTTTC.

The chain combines TRBV7-2 with TRBJ2-7; D remains unclear. The CDR3 spans 16 residues. Germline V lookup: CDR1 SGHTA, CDR2 FQGNSA. The germline V and J ends were trimmed by 4 bases and 0 bases, with 16 bases remaining between them. The CDR3 DNA follows: TGTGCCAGCAGCTCCACACGGACGAGGAGCTCCTACGAGCAGTACTTC. Protein: CASSSTRTRSSYEQYF.

This chain joins TRBV7-9 and TRBJ1-4; D is unresolved. CDR1 SEHNR and CDR2 FQNEAQ come from the germline V gene (reference sequence). This CDR3 spans 12 amino acids. The V end lost 5 bases, the J end lost 10 bases, and 11 bases lay between the germline ends. CDR3 protein: CASSPTIGKLFF. CDR3 DNA: TGTGCCAGCAGCCCCACCATTGGAAAACTGTTTTTT.

This chain links TRBV4-3 with TRBJ1-2, with 7 bases lining up with TRBD1. The length of the CDR3 is 14 residues. Trimming cost V 1 base and J 4 bases; bases outside gene matches: 3. CDR1 LGHNA and CDR2 YSLEER come from the germline V gene. The CDR3 DNA sequence: TGCGCCAGCAGCCAAGGGGACAGAGTCTATGGCTACACCTTC. Its translation is CASSQGDRVYGYTF.

This clone appeared once. This chain connects TRBV11-2 to TRBJ2-3; D possibly corresponds to TRBD2 (6 bases). V was trimmed by 2 bases and J by 1 base, leaving 13 bases between them. This CDR3 has 16 amino acids. The germline V gene has CDR1 SGHAT and CDR2 FQNNGV. In DNA form, the CDR3 reads TGTGCCAGCAGCTTATTCCGGAGGGGCCGCACAGATACGCAGTATTTT. The encoded protein is CASSLFRRGRTDTQYF.

The chain couples TRBV7-3 to TRBJ1-1; 9 bases align to TRBD1. CDR3 size: 15 residues. V was clipped by 5 bases and J by 5 bases; unmatched bases: 9. Germline V CDR1 and CDR2: SGHTA, FQGTGA. CDR3 nucleotides: TGTGCCAGCAGCGCAACGACCGACAGGGGGACTGAAGCTTTCTTT. Translated, it gives CASSATTDRGTEAFF.

The rearrangement joins TRBV5-1 to TRBJ1-4, with 7 bases fitting TRBD1. Germline V gene sequence: CDR1 SGHRS, CDR2 YFSETQ. The CDR3 length is 16 residues. After removal of 4 bases from V and 0 bases from J, the junction contained 6 bases not matched to a gene. The CDR3 bases are TGCGCCAGCAGCCCCCGGGACAGCACAACTAATGAAAAACTGTTTTTT. Protein: CASSPRDSTTNEKLFF.

The genes are TRBV15 and TRBJ2-2, with 11 bases fitting TRBD2. J was trimmed by 6 bases and V by 7 bases; bases with no gene match: 10. Germline V gene lookup returns CDR1 LNHNV and CDR2 YYDKDF (reference sequence). The CDR3 length is 16 residues. DNA of the CDR3: TGTGCCACCACCACGTATAGCGGGAGGGCCGCCGGGGAGCTGTTTTTT. As protein: CATTTYSGRAAGELFF.

The chain joins TRBV6-5 to TRBJ2-1; D is ambiguous. The CDR3 sequence is 13 residues long. CDR1 is MNHEY, CDR2 SVGAGI, per germline. V was shortened by 0 bases and J by 6 bases, with 6 bases between the two germline ends. DNA of the CDR3: TGTGCCAGCAGTTACTCGATTGGCAATGAGCAGTTCTTC. Its protein product is CASSYSIGNEQFF.